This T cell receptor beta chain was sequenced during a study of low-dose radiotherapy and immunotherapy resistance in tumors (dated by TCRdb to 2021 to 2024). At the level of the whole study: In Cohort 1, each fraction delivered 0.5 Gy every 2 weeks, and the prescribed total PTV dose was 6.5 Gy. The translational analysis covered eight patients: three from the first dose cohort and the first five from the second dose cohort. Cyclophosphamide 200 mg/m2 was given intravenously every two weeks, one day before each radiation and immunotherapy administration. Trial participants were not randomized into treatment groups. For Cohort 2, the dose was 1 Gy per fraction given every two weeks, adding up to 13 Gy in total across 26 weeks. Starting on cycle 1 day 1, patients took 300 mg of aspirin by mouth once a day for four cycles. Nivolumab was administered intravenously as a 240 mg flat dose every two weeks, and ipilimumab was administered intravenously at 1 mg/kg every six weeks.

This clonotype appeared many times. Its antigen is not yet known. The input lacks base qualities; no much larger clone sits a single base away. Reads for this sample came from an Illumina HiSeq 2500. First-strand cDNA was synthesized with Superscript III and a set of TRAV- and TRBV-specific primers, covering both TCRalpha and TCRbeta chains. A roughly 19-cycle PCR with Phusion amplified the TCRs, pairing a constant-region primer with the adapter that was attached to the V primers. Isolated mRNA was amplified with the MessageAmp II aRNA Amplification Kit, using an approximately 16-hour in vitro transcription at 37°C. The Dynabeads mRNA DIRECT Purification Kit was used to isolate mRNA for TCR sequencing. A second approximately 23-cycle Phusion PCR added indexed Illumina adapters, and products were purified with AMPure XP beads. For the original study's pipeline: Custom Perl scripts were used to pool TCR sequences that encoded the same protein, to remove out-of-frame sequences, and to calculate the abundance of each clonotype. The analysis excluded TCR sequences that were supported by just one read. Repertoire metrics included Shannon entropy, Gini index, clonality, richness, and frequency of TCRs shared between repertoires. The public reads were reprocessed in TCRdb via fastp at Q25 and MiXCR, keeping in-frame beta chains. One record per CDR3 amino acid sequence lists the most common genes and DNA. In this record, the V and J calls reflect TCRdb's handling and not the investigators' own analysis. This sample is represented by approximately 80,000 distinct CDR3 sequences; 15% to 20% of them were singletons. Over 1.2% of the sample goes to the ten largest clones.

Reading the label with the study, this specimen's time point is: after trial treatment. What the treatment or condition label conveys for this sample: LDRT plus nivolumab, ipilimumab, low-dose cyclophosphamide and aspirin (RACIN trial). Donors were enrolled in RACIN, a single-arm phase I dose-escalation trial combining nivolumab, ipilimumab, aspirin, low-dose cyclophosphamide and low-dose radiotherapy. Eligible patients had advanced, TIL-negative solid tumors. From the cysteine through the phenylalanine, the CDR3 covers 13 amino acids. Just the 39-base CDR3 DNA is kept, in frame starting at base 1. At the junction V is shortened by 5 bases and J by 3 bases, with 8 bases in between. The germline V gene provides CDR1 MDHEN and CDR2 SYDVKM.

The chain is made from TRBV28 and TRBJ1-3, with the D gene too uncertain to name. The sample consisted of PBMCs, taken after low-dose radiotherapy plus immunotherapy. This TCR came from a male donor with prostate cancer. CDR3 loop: CASSPGYGNTIYF. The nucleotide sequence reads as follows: TGTGCCAGCAGTCCTGGGTATGGAAACACCATATATTTT. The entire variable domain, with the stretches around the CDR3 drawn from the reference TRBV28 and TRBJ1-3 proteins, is DVKVTQSSRYLVKRTGEKVFLECVQDMDHENMFWYRQDPGLGLRLIYFSYDVKMKEKGDIPEGYSVSREKKERFSLILESASTNQTSMYLCASSPGYGNTIYFGEGSWLTVV.